Below are 21 T cell receptor beta chains sequenced from a single sample in a study of CD8 T cells in ankylosing spondylitis. TCRdb redid the calling of the 5' RACE reads with MiXCR, one entry per CDR3 protein. The repertoire holds approximately 220,000 distinct CDR3 sequences, with roughly 24% as singletons. Sequenced: blood, either unsorted or a sorted T cell fraction (not recorded which). These receptor sequences come from a male donor with ankylosing spondylitis or in good health (not recorded which).

In this sample, this clonotype turned up many times. The rearrangement links TRBV9 to TRBJ2-4, with D uncertain. The CDR3 consists of 17 residues. The germline V gene encodes CDR1 SGDLS and CDR2 YYNGEE. The V and J ends lost 0 bases and 6 bases respectively, with 19 bases between them. DNA for the CDR3: TGTGCCAGCAGCGTAGGTCCCGCTTCGCCTCCAGGAAACATTCAGTACTTC. Protein product: CASSVGPASPPGNIQYF.

The sample holds a few counts of this clonotype. This chain links TRBV4-2 with TRBJ2-3, with 9 nucleotides matching TRBD1. The CDR3 is 18 residues long. Germline V lookup: CDR1 LGHNA, CDR2 YNFKEQ. Unmatched junction bases numbered 12, after V lost 2 bases and J lost 3 bases. CDR3: CASSQNYPTGGPTDTQYF. The CDR3 bases are TGTGCCAGCAGCCAAAATTACCCGACAGGGGGACCTACAGATACGCAGTATTTT.

This clonotype was found a few times. The chain joins TRBV20-1 to TRBJ2-1, with 14 bases identical to TRBD2. CDR3 length equals 15 residues. Germline values: CDR1 DFQATT, CDR2 SNEGSKA (reference sequence). J was trimmed by 9 bases and V by 4 bases; bases with no gene match: 8. CDR3 residues: CSATGLAGVSGEQFF. The CDR3 DNA follows: TGCAGTGCTACGGGACTAGCGGGAGTATCTGGTGAGCAGTTCTTC.

This clonotype was counted only a few times. The chain carries TRBV15 and TRBJ2-7; a possible D gene is TRBD2 (6 bases). The germline V gene has CDR1 LNHNV and CDR2 YYDKDF (reference sequence). V dropped 3 bases and J dropped 2 bases, with 8 bases sitting between them. This CDR3 has 13 residues. CDR3 bases: TGTGCCACCAGCAGGAGGGAGGCCTACGAGCAGTACTTC. This translates into CATSRREAYEQYF.

This chain connects TRBV4-3 to TRBJ2-7; possibly TRBD2 for D (5 bases). V shed 0 bases and J shed 3 bases, with 9 bases lying between them. This CDR3 has 14 residues. Germline loops: CDR1 LGHNA, CDR2 YSLEER. The CDR3 spells CASSQDRGVYEQYF. The CDR3 nucleotides read TGCGCCAGCAGCCAAGACCGGGGAGTCTACGAGCAGTACTTC.

This chain uses TRBV4-1 with TRBJ2-7, with D possibly matching TRBD1 (5 bases). The CDR3 length is 14 residues. The germline V gene encodes CDR1 MGHRA and CDR2 YSYEKL. Trimming stripped 3 bases from V and 2 bases from J, with 11 bases between. The CDR3 reads CASSQGRVPYEQYF. Written as DNA, the CDR3 is TGCGCCAGCAGCCAGGGCAGGGTCCCCTACGAGCAGTACTTC.

CDR3 amino acids: CASSWRGREKLFF. The CDR3 DNA follows: TGCGCCAGCAGTTGGCGGGGTCGAGAAAAACTGTTTTTT. V usage is TRBV4-3 and J usage is TRBJ1-4, with D unclear. Germline lookup yields CDR1 LGHNA and CDR2 YSLEER. CDR3 size: 13 residues. V gave up 6 bases and J gave up 8 bases, with 13 bases separating them.

The table lists this clonotype with many counts. This chain joins TRBV5-1 and TRBJ2-2, with D unresolved. V was clipped by 4 bases and J by 6 bases, with 13 bases between them. Germline V CDR1 and CDR2: SGHRS, YFSETQ. This CDR3 contains 14 residues. CDR3 region: CASSVALRSGELFF. The CDR3 DNA follows: TGCGCCAGCAGCGTCGCCTTACGGTCCGGGGAGCTGTTTTTT.

This clonotype was seen only a few times. V gene TRBV9 combines with J gene TRBJ2-2, with D perhaps TRBD2 (7 bases). The CDR3 is made up of 16 amino acids. The V and J ends lost 0 bases and 7 bases respectively, with 16 bases between them. CDR1 is SGDLS and CDR2 is YYNGEE in the germline V gene. Here the CDR3 reads CASSVDGGAQGGELFF. Written as DNA, the CDR3 is TGTGCCAGCAGCGTAGATGGGGGGGCGCAGGGCGGGGAGCTGTTTTTT.

The table lists this clonotype with many counts. The chain couples TRBV7-8 to TRBJ2-5; TRBD1 might be the D (5 bases). Germline V gene sequence: CDR1 SGHVS, CDR2 FQNEAQ. CDR3 size: 13 residues. Trimming cost V 1 base and J 3 bases, with 6 bases left between them. The CDR3 DNA is TGTGCCAGCAGCTTAGACAGGAAAGAGACCCAGTACTTC. Translated: CASSLDRKETQYF. The variable domain in full, completed from reference TRBV7-8 and TRBJ2-5, reads GAGVSQSPRYKVAKRGQDVALRCDPISGHVSLFWYQQALGQGPEFLTYFQNEAQLDKSGLPSDRFFAERPEGSVSTLKIQRTQQEDSAVYLCASSLDRKETQYFGPGTRLLVL.

The table lists this clonotype with a few counts. V and J are TRBV12-3 or TRBV12-4 and TRBJ2-5; D is undetermined. Trimming took off 2 bases at V and 9 bases at J, with 10 bases between the two ends. The CDR3 spans 12 residues. The CDR3 bases are TGTGCCAGCAGTTTACAGAGTGGGGCCCAGTACTTC. Translated: CASSLQSGAQYF.

There are many counts of this clonotype. The CDR3 loop is CASSFGQGASYEQYF. Here the CDR3 DNA reads TGTGCCAGCAGCTTCGGACAGGGGGCATCCTACGAGCAGTACTTC. This rearrangement joins TRBV7-2 to TRBJ2-7, with 11 bases identical to TRBD1. Germline V lookup: CDR1 SGHTA, CDR2 FQGNSA. The CDR3 has 15 amino acids. V trimming: 3 bases; J trimming: 1 base; junction bases outside the gene matches: 2.

This clonotype was recorded many times. V usage is TRBV5-1 and J usage is TRBJ2-1; 9 nucleotides agree with TRBD2. This CDR3 comprises 15 residues. The V segment lost 1 base and the J segment 6 bases; nucleotides outside the gene matches: 5. In germline, CDR1 is SGHRS, CDR2 YFSETQ. The CDR3 nucleotides read TGCGCCAGCAGCTTGCCAGCGGGAGGCGGCAATGAGCAGTTCTTC. Translation gives CASSLPAGGGNEQFF. Using reference TRBV5-1 and TRBJ2-1 for the parts outside the CDR3, the full variable domain is KAGVTQTPRYLIKTRGQQVTLSCSPISGHRSVSWYQQTPGQGLQFLFEYFSETQRNKGNFPGRFSGRQFSNSRSEMNVSTLELGDSALYLCASSLPAGGGNEQFFGPGTRLTVL.

This sequence joins TRBV12-3 or TRBV12-4 and TRBJ2-2; TRBD2 aligns across 8 bases. The CDR3 covers 15 residues. Losses at the gene ends were 4 bases for V and 6 bases for J; bases not matched to a gene: 7. CDR3 sequence: CASSYSGTASGELFF. CDR3 DNA: TGTGCCAGCAGTTATAGCGGGACGGCCTCCGGGGAGCTGTTTTTT.

The sample holds a few counts of this clonotype. The chain recombines TRBV18 with TRBJ2-7; 8 nucleotides line up with TRBD2. V trimming: 5 bases; J trimming: 0 bases; junction bases outside the gene matches: 3. This CDR3 comprises 14 residues. Per germline, CDR1 KGHSH and CDR2 LQKENI. The CDR3 loop is CASSSGLVSYEQYF. Written as DNA, the CDR3 is TGTGCCAGCTCATCGGGACTAGTCTCCTACGAGCAGTACTTC. Full variable domain (missing parts from reference TRBV18 and TRBJ2-7): NAGVMQNPRHLVRRRGQEARLRCSPMKGHSHVYWYRQLPEEGLKFMVYLQKENIIDESGMPKERFSAEFPKEGPSILRIQQVVRGDSAAYFCASSSGLVSYEQYFGPGTRLTVT.

This clonotype was detected many times. This chain joins TRBV11-2 and TRBJ2-1; 12 bases are a match to TRBD2. Germline V gives CDR1 SGHAT, CDR2 FQNNGV. V lost 5 bases, J lost 0 bases, and 14 bases stayed unmatched. The CDR3 covers 20 residues. The CDR3 DNA is TGTGCCAGCAGCAGCCGTGGACTAGCGGGATATAAAGGCTCCTACAATGAGCAGTTCTTC. Protein sequence: CASSSRGLAGYKGSYNEQFF.

This clonotype appeared many times. The gene calls are TRBV27 and TRBJ2-3, with 13 bases aligning to TRBD2. The CDR3 spans 16 residues. Unmatched junction bases numbered 6, after V lost 4 bases and J lost 5 bases. Germline-derived CDR1 and CDR2 are MNHEY and SMNVEV (reference sequence). CDR3 sequence (DNA): TGTGCCAGCAGTTCCGGACTAGCGGGAGTTAGAGATACGCAGTATTTT. It encodes CASSSGLAGVRDTQYF.

This clonotype has a handful of counts. V gene TRBV20-1 combines with J gene TRBJ2-6; no definite D call. There are 16 residues in the CDR3. V was trimmed by 6 bases and J by 0 bases, leaving 15 bases between them. Germline CDR1 DFQATT, CDR2 SNEGSKA (reference sequence). DNA of the CDR3: TGCAGTGCAGGCCGGACGCCTAGCTCTGGGGCCAACGTCCTGACTTTC. As protein: CSAGRTPSSGANVLTF.

This clonotype came up many times. The chain uses TRBV7-6 and TRBJ2-2; D is unresolved. Trimming removed 2 bases from V and 1 base from J, with 5 bases in between. Germline V gene data show CDR1 as SGHVS and CDR2 as FNYEAQ. This CDR3 is 14 amino acids long. The CDR3 loop reads CASSLRMNTGELFF. CDR3 DNA: TGTGCCAGCAGCTTAAGGATGAACACCGGGGAGCTGTTTTTT.

The gene calls are TRBV4-2 and TRBJ2-1; D might be TRBD1 (5 bases). From germline, CDR1 is LGHNA and CDR2 YNFKEQ. Trimming took 3 bases from V and 6 from J, leaving 15 bases between them. This CDR3 spans 15 amino acids. The CDR3 loop reads CASSQSGDRVNEQFF. In DNA, the CDR3 is TGTGCCAGCAGCCAGTCTGGTGACAGAGTCAATGAGCAGTTCTTC.

The chain couples TRBV7-3 to TRBJ2-3; D remains ambiguous. The CDR3 has 14 residues. Trimming left V 5 bases short and J 3 bases short, with 12 bases between. Germline loops: CDR1 SGHTA, CDR2 FQGTGA. CDR3 residues: CASSLGFGTDTQYF. The CDR3 region has the DNA TGTGCCAGCAGCCTAGGATTCGGGACAGATACGCAGTATTTT.